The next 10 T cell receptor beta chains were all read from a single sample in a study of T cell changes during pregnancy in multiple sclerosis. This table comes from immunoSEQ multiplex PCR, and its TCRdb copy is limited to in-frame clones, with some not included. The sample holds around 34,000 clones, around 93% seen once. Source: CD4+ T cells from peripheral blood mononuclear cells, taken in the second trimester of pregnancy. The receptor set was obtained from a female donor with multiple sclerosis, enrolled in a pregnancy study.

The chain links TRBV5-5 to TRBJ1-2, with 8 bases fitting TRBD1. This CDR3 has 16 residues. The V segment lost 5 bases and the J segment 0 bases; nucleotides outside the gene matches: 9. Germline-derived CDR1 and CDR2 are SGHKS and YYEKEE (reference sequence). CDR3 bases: TGTGCCAGCAGTCCTGGGGACAGGAGATCTAACTATGGCTACACCTTC. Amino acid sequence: CASSPGDRRSNYGYTF.

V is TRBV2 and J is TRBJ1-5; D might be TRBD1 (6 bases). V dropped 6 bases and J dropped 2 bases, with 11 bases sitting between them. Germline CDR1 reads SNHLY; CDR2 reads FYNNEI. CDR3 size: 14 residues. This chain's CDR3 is CASRVDSGNQPQHF. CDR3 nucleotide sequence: TGTGCCAGCAGGGTGGACAGTGGCAATCAGCCCCAGCATTTT.

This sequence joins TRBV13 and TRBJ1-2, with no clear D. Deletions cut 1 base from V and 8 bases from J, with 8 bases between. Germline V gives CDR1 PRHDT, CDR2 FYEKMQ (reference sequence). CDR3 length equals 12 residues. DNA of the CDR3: TGTGCCAGCAGCTTAGTCCGGGGAGGCTACACCTTC. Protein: CASSLVRGGYTF.

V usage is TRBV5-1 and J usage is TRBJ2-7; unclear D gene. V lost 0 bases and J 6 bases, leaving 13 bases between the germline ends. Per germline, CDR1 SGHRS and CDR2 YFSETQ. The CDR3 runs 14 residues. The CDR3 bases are TGCGCCAGCAGCTTGGCCAGCCTCCCGGGCGAGCAGTACTTC. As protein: CASSLASLPGEQYF. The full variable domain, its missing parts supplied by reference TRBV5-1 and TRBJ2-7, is KAGVTQTPRYLIKTRGQQVTLSCSPISGHRSVSWYQQTPGQGLQFLFEYFSETQRNKGNFPGRFSGRQFSNSRSEMNVSTLELGDSALYLCASSLASLPGEQYFGPGTRLTVT.

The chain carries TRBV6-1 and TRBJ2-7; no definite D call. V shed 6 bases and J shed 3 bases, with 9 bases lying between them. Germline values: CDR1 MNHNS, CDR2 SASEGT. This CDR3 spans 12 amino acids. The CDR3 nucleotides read TGTGCCAGCAGAGGAGTCTACTACGAGCAGTACTTC. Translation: CASRGVYYEQYF.

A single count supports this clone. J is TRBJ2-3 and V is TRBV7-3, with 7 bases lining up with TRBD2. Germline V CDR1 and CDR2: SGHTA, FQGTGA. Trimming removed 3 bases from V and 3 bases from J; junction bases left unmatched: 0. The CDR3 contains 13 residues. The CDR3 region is CASSFGGTDTQYF. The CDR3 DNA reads TGTGCCAGCAGCTTCGGGGGGACAGATACGCAGTATTTT. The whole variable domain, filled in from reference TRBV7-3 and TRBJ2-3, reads GAGVSQTPSNKVTEKGKYVELRCDPISGHTALYWYRQSLGQGPEFLIYFQGTGAADDSGLPNDRFFAVRPEGSVSTLKIQRTERGDSAVYLCASSFGGTDTQYFGPGTRLTVL.

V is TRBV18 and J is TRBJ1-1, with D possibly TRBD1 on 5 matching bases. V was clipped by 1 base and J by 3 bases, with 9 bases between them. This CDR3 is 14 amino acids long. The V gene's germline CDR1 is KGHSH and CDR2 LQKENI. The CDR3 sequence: CASSPQQGDTEAFF. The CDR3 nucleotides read TGTGCCAGCTCACCACAGCAGGGTGACACTGAAGCTTTCTTT.

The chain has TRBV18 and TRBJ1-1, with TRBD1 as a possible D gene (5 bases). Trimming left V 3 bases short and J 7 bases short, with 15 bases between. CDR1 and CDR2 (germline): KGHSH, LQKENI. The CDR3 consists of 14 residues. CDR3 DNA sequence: TGTGCCAGCTCACCCTCAAGCAGGGTGAATGAAGCTTTCTTT. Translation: CASSPSSRVNEAFF.

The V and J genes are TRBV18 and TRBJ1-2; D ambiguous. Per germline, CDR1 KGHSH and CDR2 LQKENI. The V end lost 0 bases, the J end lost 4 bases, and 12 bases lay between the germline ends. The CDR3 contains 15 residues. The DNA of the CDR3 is TGTGCCAGCTCACCACCTATTGAGAGCCTCTATGGCTACACCTTC. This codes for CASSPPIESLYGYTF.

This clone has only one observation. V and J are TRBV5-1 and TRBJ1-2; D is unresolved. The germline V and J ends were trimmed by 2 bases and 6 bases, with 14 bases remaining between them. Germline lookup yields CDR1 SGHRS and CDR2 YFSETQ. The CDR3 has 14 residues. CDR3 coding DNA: TGCGCCAGCAGCTTATCTCCCGGGAGGGATGGCTACACCTTC. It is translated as CASSLSPGRDGYTF.